This TCR beta chain was sequenced during a study of blood T cell repertoires in COVID-19. This clone was seen a single time. Produced via immunoSEQ multiplex PCR; TCRdb's table is partial and in-frame only. The sample lists some 30,000 clones, 85% to 90% occurring once. From germline, CDR1 is LGHNA and CDR2 YSLEER. The CDR3 is 17 residues long. Losses at the gene ends were 0 bases for V and 4 bases for J; bases not matched to a gene: 5. Sequenced: peripheral blood. This receptor was taken from a woman aged 70-85 years with active COVID-19. V usage is TRBV4-3 and J usage is TRBJ2-3, with TRBD2 matching 12 bases. CDR3 DNA: TGCGCCAGCAGCCAAGACCCGACTAGCGGGGGCGCAGATACGCAGTATTTT. Its translation: CASSQDPTSGGADTQYF.